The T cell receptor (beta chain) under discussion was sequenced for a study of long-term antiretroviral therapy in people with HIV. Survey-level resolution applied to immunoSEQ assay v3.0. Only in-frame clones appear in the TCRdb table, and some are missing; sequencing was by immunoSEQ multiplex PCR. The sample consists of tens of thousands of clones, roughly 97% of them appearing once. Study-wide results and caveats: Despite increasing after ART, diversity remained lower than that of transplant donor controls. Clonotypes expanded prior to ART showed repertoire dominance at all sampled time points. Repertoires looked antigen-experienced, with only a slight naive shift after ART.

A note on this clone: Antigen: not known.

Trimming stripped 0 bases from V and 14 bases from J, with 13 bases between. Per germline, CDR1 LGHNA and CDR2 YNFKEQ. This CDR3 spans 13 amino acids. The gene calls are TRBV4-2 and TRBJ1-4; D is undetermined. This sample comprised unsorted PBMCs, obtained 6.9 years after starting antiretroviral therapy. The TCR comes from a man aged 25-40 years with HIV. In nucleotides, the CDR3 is TGTGCCAGCAGCCAAGAAGGGCCGCTTCGGCTGTTTTTT. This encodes CASSQEGPLRLFF.